The next 32 T cell receptor beta chains were all read from a single sample in a study of T cell responses to AZD1222 COVID-19 vaccine. The method was immunoSEQ multiplex PCR; TCRdb's version includes in-frame clones alone and lacks a portion of them. Of some 40,000 clones in the sample, 80% were seen once. The sample here was peripheral blood, taken 28 days after the second dose of the MenACWY control vaccine. Source of these receptors: an adult who received the MenACWY meningococcal vaccine as a control.

The chain has TRBV27 and TRBJ2-1, with D tentatively TRBD2 (5 bases). Germline V lookup: CDR1 MNHEY, CDR2 SMNVEV (reference sequence). The V gene lost 8 bases and the J gene lost 9 bases, with 14 bases spanning the gap. The CDR3 sequence is 12 residues long. In nucleotides, the CDR3 is TGTGCCAGCTCCATCGGGGAAGGTGAGCAGTTCTTC. It specifies CASSIGEGEQFF.

The J gene is TRBJ2-5, the V gene TRBV6-5; a possible D gene is TRBD2 (5 bases). CDR1 and CDR2 (germline): MNHEY, SVGAGI. The CDR3 spans 16 residues. The V end was cut by 0 bases, the J end by 1 base, with 12 bases between. This chain's CDR3 is CASSYSMAGLQETQYF. In nucleotides, the CDR3 is TGTGCCAGCAGTTACTCGATGGCGGGCCTCCAAGAGACCCAGTACTTC.

This rearrangement joins TRBV28 to TRBJ1-6; the D gene is possibly TRBD1 (5 bases). V gave up 8 bases and J gave up 6 bases, with 14 bases separating them. The germline gives CDR1 MDHEN, CDR2 SYDVKM. This CDR3 contains 14 residues. The CDR3 nucleotides read TGTGCCAGCGGGGGTGAGTCGTCTAATTCACCCCTCCACTTT. Translation: CASGGESSNSPLHF. The complete variable domain, with remaining parts taken from reference TRBV28 and TRBJ1-6, reads DVKVTQSSRYLVKRTGEKVFLECVQDMDHENMFWYRQDPGLGLRLIYFSYDVKMKEKGDIPEGYSVSREKKERFSLILESASTNQTSMYLCASGGESSNSPLHFGNGTRLTVT.

The chain couples TRBV6-2 or TRBV6-3 to TRBJ1-1, with a weak D call TRBD1 (6 bases). This CDR3 region has 19 residues. The V gene's germline CDR1 is MNHEY and CDR2 SVGEGT. V shed 2 bases and J shed 4 bases, with 26 bases lying between them. The CDR3 coding sequence is TGTGCCAGCAGTTACCCCGAGGGTCGAGACAGGTTCGTAGGCACTGAAGCTTTCTTT. Translated, it gives CASSYPEGRDRFVGTEAFF.

The V call is TRBV7-9, the J call TRBJ2-7; 7 bases are shared with TRBD1. The CDR3 length is 17 residues. Losses at the gene ends were 5 bases for V and 0 bases for J; bases not matched to a gene: 13. CDR1 is SEHNR and CDR2 is FQNEAQ in the germline V gene (reference sequence). CDR3 in DNA: TGTGCCAGCAGCCCTCATTTGGGGACAGTGCTCTCCTACGAGCAGTACTTC. Protein: CASSPHLGTVLSYEQYF.

This clone was counted a single time. This sequence joins TRBV7-9 and TRBJ2-5, with D unclear. CDR3 length: 15 residues. From germline, CDR1 is SEHNR and CDR2 FQNEAQ (reference sequence). V shed 1 base and J shed 1 base, with 10 bases lying between them. The CDR3 spells CASSLVPAFQETQYF. The CDR3 DNA sequence: TGTGCCAGCAGCTTAGTCCCCGCCTTCCAAGAGACCCAGTACTTC.

The gene calls are TRBV9 and TRBJ1-2; 7 nucleotides match TRBD1. The ends lost 3 bases at V and 4 bases at J; junction bases unmatched: 12. The length of the CDR3 is 16 residues. Germline CDR1 is SGDLS and CDR2 is YYNGEE. CDR3 residues: CASSGPRQGFLYGYTF. The CDR3 nucleotides read TGTGCCAGCAGCGGCCCTCGACAGGGATTCCTCTATGGCTACACCTTC.

The chain couples TRBV5-8 to TRBJ1-4; 7 bases fit TRBD1. The J segment lost 8 bases and the V segment lost 3 bases, leaving 7 bases of the junction unmatched. The CDR3 is made up of 14 amino acids. Germline V gene sequence: CDR1 SGHTS, CDR2 YDEGEE. Here the CDR3 DNA reads TGTGCCAGCAGCTCCCCGACAGGGCTGGAAAAACTGTTTTTT. Its translation is CASSSPTGLEKLFF.

In DNA form, the CDR3 reads TGTGCCAGCAGCCAGGGTTTCCACAACTACGAGCAGTACTTC. This sequence encodes CASSQGFHNYEQYF. The chain recombines TRBV5-6 with TRBJ2-7; possibly TRBD1 for D (5 bases). This CDR3 is built from 14 residues. Germline V gene sequence: CDR1 SGHDT, CDR2 YYEEEE. Trimming took 4 bases from V and 3 from J, leaving 14 bases between them.

The V call is TRBV19, the J call TRBJ2-7; TRBD2 agrees at 12 bases. Germline V lookup: CDR1 LNHDA, CDR2 SQIVND (reference sequence). The CDR3 extends over 17 amino acids. V lost 4 bases and J lost 6; bases outside the gene matches: 13. Here the CDR3 reads CASSTPPGALAGGEQYF. The CDR3 nucleotides are TGTGCCAGTAGTACCCCCCCGGGGGCACTAGCGGGAGGCGAGCAGTACTTC.

The chain combines TRBV2 with TRBJ2-2; 9 nucleotides align to TRBD1. The CDR3 spans 15 residues. V trimming: 6 bases; J trimming: 3 bases; junction bases outside the gene matches: 5. Per germline, CDR1 SNHLY and CDR2 FYNNEI. The DNA of the CDR3 is TGTGCCAGCAGATCACAGGGGGCACACACCGGGGAGCTGTTTTTT. This gives the protein CASRSQGAHTGELFF.

The gene calls are TRBV18 and TRBJ1-1; D is unclear. V was cut by 3 bases and J by 3 bases, with 11 bases left in between. CDR1 is KGHSH, CDR2 LQKENI, per germline. CDR3 length equals 14 residues. In DNA, the CDR3 is TGTGCCAGCTCACCCGGGCAGTCGGACACTGAAGCTTTCTTT. As protein: CASSPGQSDTEAFF.

V and J are TRBV19 and TRBJ1-3; perhaps TRBD1 as D (5 bases). The ends were cut back, 3 bases at V and 0 bases at J, with 12 bases in the middle. CDR3 length: 16 amino acids. Germline CDR1 LNHDA, CDR2 SQIVND (reference sequence). CDR3 region: CASSIKTGLSGNTIYF. CDR3 DNA sequence: TGTGCCAGTAGTATTAAGACGGGACTCTCTGGAAACACCATATATTTT.

V usage is TRBV25-1 and J usage is TRBJ1-4, with D tentatively TRBD1 (6 bases). V lost 3 bases and J lost 8, with 19 bases in between. The CDR3 sequence is 16 residues long. CDR1 is MGHDK and CDR2 is SYGVNS in the germline V gene. CDR3 coding DNA: TGTGCCAGCAGTGACCCCGGGGGGGGGCTGAGAGAAAAACTGTTTTTT. Translating gives CASSDPGGGLREKLFF.

J is TRBJ1-1 and V is TRBV7-9; 8 bases fit TRBD1. This CDR3 region has 13 residues. V gave up 5 bases and J gave up 5 bases; unmatched junction bases: 4. CDR1 is SEHNR, CDR2 FQNEAQ, per germline (reference sequence). The CDR3 spells CASSVTGGTEAFF. The DNA for the CDR3 is TGTGCCAGCAGCGTTACAGGGGGAACTGAAGCTTTCTTT.

The chain combines TRBV7-9 with TRBJ2-7; TRBD1 agrees at 8 bases. The CDR3 covers 17 residues. Germline lookup yields CDR1 SEHNR and CDR2 FQNEAQ (reference sequence). After removal of 4 bases from V and 4 bases from J, the junction contained 15 bases not matched to a gene. For the CDR3, the DNA is TGTGCCAGCAGCTCGAGAGGAGCGGACAGGGCTGGATACGAGCAGTACTTC. Translating it yields CASSSRGADRAGYEQYF.

The chain has TRBV5-1 and TRBJ1-1; D uncertain. The CDR3 extends over 12 amino acids. With 3 bases removed from V and 1 base from J, the gap between germline ends came to 4 bases. Germline assignment: CDR1 SGHRS and CDR2 YFSETQ. Written as DNA, the CDR3 is TGCGCCAGCAGCTGGGAGAACACTGAAGCTTTCTTT. Its protein product is CASSWENTEAFF.

The V gene is TRBV30, the J gene TRBJ1-2; 8 positions agree with TRBD1. With 0 bases clipped from V and 8 bases from J, the junction kept 8 bases outside the gene matches. This CDR3 contains 14 residues. Germline-derived CDR1 and CDR2 are GTSNPN and SVGIG (reference sequence). The DNA of the CDR3 is TGTGCCTGGAGTGTTCGTTCAGGGGGCGGGGGCTACACCTTC. This codes for CAWSVRSGGGGYTF.

This chain uses TRBV30 with TRBJ1-6; D may be TRBD1 (5 bases). From germline, CDR1 is GTSNPN and CDR2 SVGIG (reference sequence). This CDR3 is built from 13 residues. V was cut by 6 bases and J by 6 bases, with 12 bases left in between. CDR3 residues: CACRVGTNSPLHF. The DNA of the CDR3 is TGTGCCTGCCGGGTGGGGACTAATTCACCCCTCCACTTT. Looking up the rest from reference TRBV30 and TRBJ1-6 gives the full variable domain: SQTIHQWPATLVQPVGSPLSLECTVEGTSNPNLYWYRQAAGRGLQLLFYSVGIGQISSEVPQNLSASRPQDRQFILSSKKLLLSDSGFYLCACRVGTNSPLHFGNGTRLTVT.

This clone was observed once. The CDR3 region has the DNA TGTGCCAGCAGTGTTTCCCCTCCGGGACAGAATAGCAATCAGCCCCAGCATTTT. It yields the protein CASSVSPPGQNSNQPQHF. V usage is TRBV6-1 and J usage is TRBJ1-5; 7 bases fit TRBD1. Germline V gene lookup returns CDR1 MNHNS and CDR2 SASEGT. CDR3 length: 18 amino acids. J lost 0 bases, V lost 4 bases, and 12 bases had no gene match.

This clone was counted between two and nine times. V usage is TRBV27 and J usage is TRBJ2-2, with TRBD2 matching 8 bases. In germline, CDR1 is MNHEY, CDR2 SMNVEV (reference sequence). V shed 5 bases and J 8 bases; nucleotides not matched to a gene: 10. The CDR3 is 15 amino acids. CDR3 bases: TGTGCCAGCAGTCCCTCAACTAGCGGCGGGGGGGAGCTGTTTTTT. It yields the protein CASSPSTSGGGELFF.

In nucleotides, the CDR3 is TGTGCCAGCAGCAGCAATCAGCCCCAGCATTTT. This encodes CASSSNQPQHF. The V gene is TRBV10-3, the J gene TRBJ1-5, with D unresolved. Germline V gene lookup returns CDR1 ENHRY and CDR2 SYGVKD. Trimming took 10 bases from V and 1 from J, leaving 5 bases between them. The length of the CDR3 is 11 residues.

The V and J genes are TRBV7-2 and TRBJ2-1, with TRBD2 matching over 10 bases. Germline V CDR1 and CDR2: SGHTA, FQGNSA. V dropped 7 bases and J dropped 4; count of bases not matched to a gene: 16. The CDR3 is 18 residues long. As DNA, the CDR3 is TGTGCCAGCAACCCCAGCTTATTAGCGGGAGGAGGGTACAATGAGCAGTTCTTC. Protein sequence: CASNPSLLAGGGYNEQFF.

The CDR3: CASSLGRTVTEQYF. For the CDR3, the DNA is TGTGCCAGCAGTTTAGGCAGGACCGTGACCGAGCAGTACTTC. V is TRBV28 and J is TRBJ2-7; no firm D call. This CDR3 is 14 amino acids long. V dropped 2 bases and J dropped 6 bases, with 14 bases sitting between them. CDR1 and CDR2 (germline): MDHEN, SYDVKM.

The V gene is TRBV6-5, the J gene TRBJ1-1; perhaps TRBD1 as D (6 bases). The CDR3 has 13 amino acids. Trimming stripped 8 bases from V and 6 bases from J, with 16 bases between. Germline V CDR1 and CDR2: MNHEY, SVGAGI. CDR3: CASQSYGGAEAFF. CDR3 nucleotides: TGTGCCAGCCAGTCTTATGGGGGCGCTGAAGCTTTCTTT.

The gene calls are TRBV7-9 and TRBJ2-7, with D possibly called TRBD1 or TRBD2 (5 bases each). CDR1 and CDR2 from the germline V gene are SEHNR and FQNEAQ (reference sequence). The CDR3 loop spans 13 amino acids. V was shortened by 5 bases and J by 3 bases, with 11 bases between the two germline ends. Here the CDR3 reads CASSPGTIYEQYF. For the CDR3, the DNA is TGTGCCAGCAGCCCCGGGACGATCTACGAGCAGTACTTC.

This clone has more than one count but fewer than ten. The rearrangement joins TRBV11-2 to TRBJ2-1; 12 nucleotides align to TRBD2. V shed 2 bases, J shed 3 bases, and the junction held 11 bases outside the gene matches. Germline CDR1 reads SGHAT; CDR2 reads FQNNGV. This CDR3 is built from 19 residues. The CDR3 sequence: CASSLRLAGGRGIYNEQFF. The CDR3 DNA reads TGTGCCAGCAGCTTAAGGCTAGCGGGAGGGCGGGGGATCTACAATGAGCAGTTCTTC.

A few counts support this clone. V is TRBV15 and J is TRBJ1-6; 10 nucleotides agree with TRBD1. The germline V gene has CDR1 LNHNV and CDR2 YYDKDF (reference sequence). With V trimmed by 1 base and J by 7 bases, 7 bases remained unmatched. The CDR3 covers 17 residues. The CDR3, as DNA: TGTGCCACCAGCAGAGGAGGGACAGGGGCTATAAATTCACCCCTCCACTTT. Protein sequence: CATSRGGTGAINSPLHF.

The V gene is TRBV7-2, the J gene TRBJ1-5; D is unresolved. Germline values: CDR1 SGHTA, CDR2 FQGNSA. The V gene lost 0 bases and the J gene lost 6 bases, with 9 bases spanning the gap. This CDR3 is built from 14 residues. The DNA for the CDR3 is TGTGCCAGCAGCTTAGCTAACAAGGGTCAGCCCCAGCATTTT. It encodes CASSLANKGQPQHF.

The chain couples TRBV12-5 to TRBJ2-1; D is possibly TRBD2 (6 bases). The CDR3 spans 15 residues. Germline CDR1 reads LGHNT; CDR2 reads FRNRAP. The germline V and J ends were trimmed by 6 bases and 4 bases, with 16 bases remaining between them. The CDR3 nucleotides are TGTGCTAGTGGGGCTCCGGGGGACTCATACAATGAGCAGTTCTTC. As protein: CASGAPGDSYNEQFF.

The chain has TRBV5-6 and TRBJ2-5; the D is unclear. V lost 4 bases and J lost 2, with 9 bases in between. The CDR3 runs to 13 residues. Per germline, CDR1 SGHDT and CDR2 YYEEEE. In DNA, the CDR3 is TGTGCCAGCAGCCGTGTCCAGCAAGAGACCCAGTACTTC. Amino acid sequence: CASSRVQQETQYF.

This clone turned up a few times. The chain employs TRBV19 and TRBJ1-1; no definite D call. This CDR3 has 15 amino acids. Germline values: CDR1 LNHDA, CDR2 SQIVND (reference sequence). The V gene lost 1 base and the J gene lost 1 base, with 10 bases spanning the gap. DNA of the CDR3: TGTGCCAGTAGTATAGTCGGCGGCGGGAACACTGAAGCTTTCTTT. Translated: CASSIVGGGNTEAFF.